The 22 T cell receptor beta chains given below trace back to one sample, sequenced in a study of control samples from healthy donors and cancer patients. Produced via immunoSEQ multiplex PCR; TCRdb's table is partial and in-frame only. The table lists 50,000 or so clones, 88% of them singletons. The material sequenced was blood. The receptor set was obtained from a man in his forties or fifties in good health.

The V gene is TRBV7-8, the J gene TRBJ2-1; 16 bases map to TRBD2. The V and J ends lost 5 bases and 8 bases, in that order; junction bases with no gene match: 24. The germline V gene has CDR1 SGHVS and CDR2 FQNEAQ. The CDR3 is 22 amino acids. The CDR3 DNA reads TGTGCCAGCAGCCCGGGGCGACAGCGTTCGGGACTAGCGGGAGGGCCCGCGGATGAGCAGTTCTTC. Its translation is CASSPGRQRSGLAGGPADEQFF.

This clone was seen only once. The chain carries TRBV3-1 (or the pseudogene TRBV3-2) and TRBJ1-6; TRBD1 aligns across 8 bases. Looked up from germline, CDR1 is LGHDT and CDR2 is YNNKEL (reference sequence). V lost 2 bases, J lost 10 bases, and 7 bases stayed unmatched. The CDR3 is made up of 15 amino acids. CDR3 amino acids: CASSQPGQGRSPLHF. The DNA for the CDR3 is TGTGCCAGCAGCCAACCCGGACAGGGCCGGTCACCCCTCCACTTT.

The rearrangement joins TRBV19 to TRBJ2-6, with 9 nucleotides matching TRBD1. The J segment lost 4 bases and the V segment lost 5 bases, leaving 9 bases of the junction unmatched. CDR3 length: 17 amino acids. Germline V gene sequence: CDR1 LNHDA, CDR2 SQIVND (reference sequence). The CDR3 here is CASSGPGQGRGANVLTF. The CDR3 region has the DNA TGTGCCAGTAGTGGACCGGGACAGGGTAGAGGGGCCAACGTCCTGACTTTC.

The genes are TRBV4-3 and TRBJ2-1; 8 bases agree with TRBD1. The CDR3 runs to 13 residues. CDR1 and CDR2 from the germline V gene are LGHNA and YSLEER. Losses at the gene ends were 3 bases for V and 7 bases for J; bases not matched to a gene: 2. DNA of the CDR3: TGCGCCAGCAGCCAGTACAGGGGGAATGAGCAGTTCTTC. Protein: CASSQYRGNEQFF.

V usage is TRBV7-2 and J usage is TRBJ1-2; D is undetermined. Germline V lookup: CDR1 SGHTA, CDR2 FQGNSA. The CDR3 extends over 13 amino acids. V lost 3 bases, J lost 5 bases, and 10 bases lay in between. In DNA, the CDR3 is TGTGCCAGCAGCTTGAGGACCGATTATGGCTACACCTTC. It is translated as CASSLRTDYGYTF.

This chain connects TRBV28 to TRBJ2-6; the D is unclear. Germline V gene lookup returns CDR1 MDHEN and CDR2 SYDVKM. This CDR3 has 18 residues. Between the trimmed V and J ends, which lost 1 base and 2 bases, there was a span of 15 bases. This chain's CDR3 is CASSLSWALEAGANVLTF. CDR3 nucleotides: TGTGCCAGCAGTTTATCTTGGGCTTTGGAAGCTGGGGCCAACGTCCTGACTTTC.

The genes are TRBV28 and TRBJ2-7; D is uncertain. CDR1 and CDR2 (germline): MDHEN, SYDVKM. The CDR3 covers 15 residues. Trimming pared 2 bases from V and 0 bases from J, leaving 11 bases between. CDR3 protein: CASSLAAADSYEQYF. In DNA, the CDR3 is TGTGCCAGCAGTTTAGCGGCAGCAGACTCCTACGAGCAGTACTTC.

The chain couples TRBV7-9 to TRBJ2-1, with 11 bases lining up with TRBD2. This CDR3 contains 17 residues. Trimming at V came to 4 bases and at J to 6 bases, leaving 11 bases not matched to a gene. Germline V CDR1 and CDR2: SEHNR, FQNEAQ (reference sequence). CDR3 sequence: CASSSLLTSGRGNEQFF. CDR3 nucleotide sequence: TGTGCCAGCAGCTCACTCTTAACTAGCGGGAGAGGCAATGAGCAGTTCTTC.

CDR3: CASSLSLDEQFF. DNA for the CDR3: TGTGCCAGCAGCCTTAGCTTGGATGAGCAGTTCTTC. The chain uses TRBV6-5 and TRBJ2-1; D gene uncertain. Germline loops: CDR1 MNHEY, CDR2 SVGAGI. Trimming shortened V by 6 bases and J by 8 bases, and 11 bases separated the two germline ends. This CDR3 has 12 amino acids.

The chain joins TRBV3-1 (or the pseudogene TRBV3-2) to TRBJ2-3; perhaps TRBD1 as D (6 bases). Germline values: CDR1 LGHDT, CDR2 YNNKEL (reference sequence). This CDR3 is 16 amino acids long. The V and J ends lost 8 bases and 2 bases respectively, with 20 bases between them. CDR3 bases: TGTGCCAGCTCGGCACAGGGAAATGATTACACAGATACGCAGTATTTT. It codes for CASSAQGNDYTDTQYF.

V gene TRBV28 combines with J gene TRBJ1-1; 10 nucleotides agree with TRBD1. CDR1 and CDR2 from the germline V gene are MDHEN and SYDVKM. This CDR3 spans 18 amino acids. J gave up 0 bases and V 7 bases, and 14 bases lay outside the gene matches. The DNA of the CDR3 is TGTGCCAGCACCCCCTCCCGGGGGGACAGGGGCTTGAACACTGAAGCTTTCTTT. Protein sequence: CASTPSRGDRGLNTEAFF.

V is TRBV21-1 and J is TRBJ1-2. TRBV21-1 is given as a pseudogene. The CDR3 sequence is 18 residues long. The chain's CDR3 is CASSRKDGWGAANYGYTF. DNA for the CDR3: TGTGCCAGCAGCAGAAAGGATGGGTGGGGGGCAGCGAACTATGGCTACACCTTC.

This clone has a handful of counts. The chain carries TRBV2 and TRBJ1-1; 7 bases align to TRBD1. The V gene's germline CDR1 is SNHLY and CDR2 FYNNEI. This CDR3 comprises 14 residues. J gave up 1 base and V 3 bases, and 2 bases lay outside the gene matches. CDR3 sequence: CASSDGTANTEAFF. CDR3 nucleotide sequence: TGTGCCAGCAGTGATGGGACAGCGAACACTGAAGCTTTCTTT.

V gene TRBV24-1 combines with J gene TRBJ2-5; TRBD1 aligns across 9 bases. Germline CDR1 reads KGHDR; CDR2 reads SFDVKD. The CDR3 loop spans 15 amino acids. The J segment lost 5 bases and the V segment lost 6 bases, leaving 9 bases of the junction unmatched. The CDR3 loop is CATSHITGGWETQYF. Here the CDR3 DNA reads TGTGCCACCAGTCATATTACAGGGGGCTGGGAGACCCAGTACTTC.

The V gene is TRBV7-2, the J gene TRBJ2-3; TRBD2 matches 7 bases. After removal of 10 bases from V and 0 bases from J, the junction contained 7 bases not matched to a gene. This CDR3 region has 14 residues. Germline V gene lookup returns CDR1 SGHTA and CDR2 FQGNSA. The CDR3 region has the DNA TGTGCCATCCAGCGGGGCTCTAGCACAGATACGCAGTATTTT. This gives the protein CAIQRGSSTDTQYF.

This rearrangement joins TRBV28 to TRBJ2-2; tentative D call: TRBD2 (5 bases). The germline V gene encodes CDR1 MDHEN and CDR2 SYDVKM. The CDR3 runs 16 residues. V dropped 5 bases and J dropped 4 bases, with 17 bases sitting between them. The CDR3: CASSPATGFFTGELFF. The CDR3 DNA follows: TGTGCCAGCAGTCCCGCTACGGGGTTCTTCACCGGGGAGCTGTTTTTT. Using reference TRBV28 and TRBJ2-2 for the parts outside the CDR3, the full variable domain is DVKVTQSSRYLVKRTGEKVFLECVQDMDHENMFWYRQDPGLGLRLIYFSYDVKMKEKGDIPEGYSVSREKKERFSLILESASTNQTSMYLCASSPATGFFTGELFFGEGSRLTVL.

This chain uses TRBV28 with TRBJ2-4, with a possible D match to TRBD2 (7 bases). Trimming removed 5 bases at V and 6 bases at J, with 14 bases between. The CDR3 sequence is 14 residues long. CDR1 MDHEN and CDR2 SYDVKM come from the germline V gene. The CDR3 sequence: CASSPRGGANIQYF. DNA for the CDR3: TGTGCCAGCAGTCCGAGGGGGGGCGCAAACATTCAGTACTTC.

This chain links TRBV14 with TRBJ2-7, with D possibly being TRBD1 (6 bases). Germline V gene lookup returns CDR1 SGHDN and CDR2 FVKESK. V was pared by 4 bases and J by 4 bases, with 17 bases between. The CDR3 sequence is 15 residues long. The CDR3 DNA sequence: TGTGCCAGCAGCCCGTTGGGGGCGGAGCTTTACGAGCAGTACTTC. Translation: CASSPLGAELYEQYF.

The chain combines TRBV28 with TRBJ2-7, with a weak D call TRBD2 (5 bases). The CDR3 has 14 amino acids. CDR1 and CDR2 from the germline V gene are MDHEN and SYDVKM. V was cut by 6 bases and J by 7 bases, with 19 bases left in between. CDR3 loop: CASSRAALPEEQYF. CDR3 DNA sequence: TGTGCCAGCAGCCGAGCGGCGCTCCCAGAAGAGCAGTACTTC.

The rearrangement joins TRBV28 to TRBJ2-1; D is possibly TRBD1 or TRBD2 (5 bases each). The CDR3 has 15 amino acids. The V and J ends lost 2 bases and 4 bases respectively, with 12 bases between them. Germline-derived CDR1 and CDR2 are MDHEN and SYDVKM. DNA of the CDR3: TGTGCCAGCAGTTTAGGCAACGAGGGGTACAATGAGCAGTTCTTC. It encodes CASSLGNEGYNEQFF. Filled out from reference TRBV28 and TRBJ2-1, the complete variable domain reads DVKVTQSSRYLVKRTGEKVFLECVQDMDHENMFWYRQDPGLGLRLIYFSYDVKMKEKGDIPEGYSVSREKKERFSLILESASTNQTSMYLCASSLGNEGYNEQFFGPGTRLTVL.

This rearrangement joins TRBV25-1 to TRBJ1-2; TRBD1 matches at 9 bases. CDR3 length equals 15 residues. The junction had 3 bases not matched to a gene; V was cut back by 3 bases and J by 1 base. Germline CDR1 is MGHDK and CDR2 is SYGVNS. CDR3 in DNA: TGTGCCAGCAGTGAGGGACAGGGCCATAACTATGGCTACACCTTC. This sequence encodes CASSEGQGHNYGYTF.

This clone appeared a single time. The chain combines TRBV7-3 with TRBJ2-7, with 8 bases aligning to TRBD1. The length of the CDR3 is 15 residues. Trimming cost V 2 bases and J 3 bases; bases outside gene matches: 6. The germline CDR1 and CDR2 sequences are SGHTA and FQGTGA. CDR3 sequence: CASSLLPGQDYEQYF. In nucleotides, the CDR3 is TGTGCCAGCAGCTTATTGCCGGGACAGGACTACGAGCAGTACTTC. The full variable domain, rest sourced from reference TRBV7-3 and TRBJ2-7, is GAGVSQTPSNKVTEKGKYVELRCDPISGHTALYWYRQSLGQGPEFLIYFQGTGAADDSGLPNDRFFAVRPEGSVSTLKIQRTERGDSAVYLCASSLLPGQDYEQYFGPGTRLTVT.